Following are 26 T cell receptor beta chains from one sample sequenced in a study of CD8+ T cells in alopecia areata. Following extraction, RNA underwent reverse transcription to cDNA, which served as the sequencing template. Sequencing used immunoSEQ multiplex PCR; TCRdb keeps in-frame clones, though not all of them. Here the sample spans roughly 170,000 clones, 58% being singletons. The sample's treatment: oral pan-JAK inhibitor, 5-10 mg twice daily. Sequencing was performed on CD8+ T cells sorted from blood, taken at week 24, from a patient treated with tofacitinib. These receptor sequences come from a human donor with alopecia areata.

This clone came up a few times. The chain has TRBV13 and TRBJ1-4; D may be TRBD1 (5 bases). Germline V gives CDR1 PRHDT, CDR2 FYEKMQ (reference sequence). Trimming stripped 7 bases from V and 7 bases from J, with 13 bases between. CDR3 length: 13 residues. This CDR3 is CASTQGDREKLFF. CDR3 nucleotides: TGTGCCAGCACGCAAGGGGACCGTGAAAAACTGTTTTTT.

In its sample, this clone was seen a few times. The chain links TRBV10-2 to TRBJ1-2; 7 positions agree with TRBD1. This CDR3 has 14 amino acids. Germline V gene data show CDR1 as WSHSY and CDR2 as SAAADI. The V gene end was trimmed by 7 bases and the J gene end by 0 bases; junction bases not matched to a gene: 5. The CDR3 sequence is CASTGGGPNYGYTF. CDR3 DNA: TGCGCCAGCACCGGAGGGGGCCCTAACTATGGCTACACCTTC.

This clone was detected a few times. The chain links TRBV13 to TRBJ2-7; 7 nucleotides align to TRBD1. V shed 5 bases, J shed 3 bases, and the junction held 7 bases outside the gene matches. The CDR3 contains 14 residues. Per the germline V gene, CDR1 is PRHDT and CDR2 is FYEKMQ (reference sequence). This CDR3 reads CASSRQGRVYEQYF. CDR3 coding DNA: TGTGCCAGCAGCCGACAGGGCCGAGTCTACGAGCAGTACTTC. The full variable domain, completed using reference TRBV13 and TRBJ2-7, is AAGVIQSPRHLIKEKRETATLKCYPIPRHDTVYWYQQGPGQDPQFLISFYEKMQSDKGSIPDRFSAQQFSDYHSELNMSSLELGDSALYFCASSRQGRVYEQYFGPGTRLTVT.

In regard to this clone: Other DNA variants within this sample encode the same CDR3. This chain links TRBV20-1 with TRBJ2-3, with unresolved D. The CDR3 consists of 10 residues. From germline, CDR1 is DFQATT and CDR2 SNEGSKA (reference sequence). Here the CDR3 DNA reads TGCAGCGGCGGTTCAGATACGCAGTATTTT. Translated, it gives CSGGSDTQYF.

The chain carries TRBV29-1 and TRBJ2-7; D is undetermined. Per the germline V gene, CDR1 is SQVTM and CDR2 is ANQGSEA. Trimming cost V 0 bases and J 2 bases, with 14 bases left between them. The CDR3 has 15 amino acids. CDR3 loop: CSVEDQAAPTYEQYF. The CDR3 bases are TGCAGCGTTGAAGATCAGGCAGCGCCTACCTACGAGCAGTACTTC.

The rearrangement links TRBV10-3 to TRBJ1-2; TRBD1 matches at 10 bases. Unmatched junction bases numbered 7, after V lost 6 bases and J lost 0 bases. Germline V gene sequence: CDR1 ENHRY, CDR2 SYGVKD. The CDR3 is 16 amino acids. CDR3 region: CAISPGQGSPNYGYTF. The CDR3 region has the DNA TGTGCCATCAGCCCGGGACAGGGGTCCCCTAACTATGGCTACACCTTC.

The chain couples TRBV19 to TRBJ1-1; TRBD1 is a possible D gene (5 bases). Germline values: CDR1 LNHDA, CDR2 SQIVND (reference sequence). The CDR3 has 16 amino acids. Trimming left V 1 base short and J 2 bases short, with 14 bases between. In nucleotides, the CDR3 is TGTGCCAGTAGTATAGTTTCGGGGCGAAAAAACACTGAAGCTTTCTTT. As protein: CASSIVSGRKNTEAFF.

The rearrangement links TRBV15 to TRBJ2-3; perhaps TRBD1 as D (6 bases). V was pared by 1 base and J by 4 bases, with 9 bases between. This CDR3 is built from 14 residues. The V gene's germline CDR1 is LNHNV and CDR2 YYDKDF (reference sequence). This CDR3 reads CATSRVQGADTQYF. The CDR3 nucleotides read TGTGCCACCAGCAGAGTACAGGGAGCAGATACGCAGTATTTT. Full variable domain (rest looked up from reference TRBV15 and TRBJ2-3): DAMVIQNPRYQVTQFGKPVTLSCSQTLNHNVMYWYQQKSSQAPKLLFHYYDKDFNNEADTPDNFQSRRPNTSFCFLDIRSPGLGDTAMYLCATSRVQGADTQYFGPGTRLTVL.

This chain links TRBV6-5 with TRBJ2-3, with a tentative D call TRBD2 (6 bases). With 0 bases removed from V and 6 bases from J, the gap between germline ends came to 7 bases. The CDR3 length is 13 residues. The germline gives CDR1 MNHEY, CDR2 SVGAGI. CDR3 in DNA: TGTGCCAGCAGTTACTCTGGAGGGGATACGCAGTATTTT. Its protein product is CASSYSGGDTQYF.

The genes are TRBV4-1 and TRBJ2-1, with 8 bases fitting TRBD1. With 5 bases clipped from V and 5 bases from J, the junction kept 5 bases outside the gene matches. CDR3 length: 14 amino acids. The germline V gene encodes CDR1 MGHRA and CDR2 YSYEKL. As DNA, the CDR3 is TGCGCCAGCAGCTCCTACAGGGGGGACAATGAGCAGTTCTTC. As protein: CASSSYRGDNEQFF.

This clone was counted only a few times. The rearrangement links TRBV13 to TRBJ2-5, with a weak D call TRBD2 (7 bases). The CDR3 totals 14 residues. Germline V lookup: CDR1 PRHDT, CDR2 FYEKMQ (reference sequence). The V end was cut by 5 bases, the J end by 2 bases, with 12 bases between. CDR3 protein: CASSLGGGQETQYF. The CDR3, as DNA: TGTGCCAGCAGCCTGGGAGGGGGACAAGAGACCCAGTACTTC.

The J gene is TRBJ1-2, the V gene TRBV10-3, with D unclear. Germline CDR1 reads ENHRY; CDR2 reads SYGVKD. V was cut by 5 bases and J by 8 bases, with 18 bases left in between. CDR3 length: 14 amino acids. The CDR3 sequence is CAISQPGAEGGYTF. The CDR3 nucleotides read TGTGCCATCAGTCAACCGGGCGCCGAGGGCGGCTACACCTTC.

The V call is TRBV30, the J call TRBJ2-2; tentatively, D is TRBD1 (6 bases). The V gene lost 4 bases and the J gene lost 8 bases, with 20 bases spanning the gap. The CDR3 is 15 amino acids. The germline V gene encodes CDR1 GTSNPN and CDR2 SVGIG (reference sequence). CDR3: CAWIRQETGPGELFF. The DNA of the CDR3 is TGTGCCTGGATTAGACAGGAGACAGGCCCGGGGGAGCTGTTTTTT.

The chain combines TRBV29-1 with TRBJ2-7; 8 bases match TRBD2. V shed 0 bases and J 3 bases; nucleotides not matched to a gene: 7. In germline, CDR1 is SQVTM, CDR2 ANQGSEA. The CDR3 is made up of 15 amino acids. This chain's CDR3 is CSVEESGGRGYEQYF. The CDR3 DNA reads as TGCAGCGTTGAAGAGTCGGGGGGGCGCGGCTACGAGCAGTACTTC.

This rearrangement joins TRBV11-2 to TRBJ2-3; tentatively, D is TRBD2 (7 bases). The CDR3 totals 13 residues. Germline V CDR1 and CDR2: SGHAT, FQNNGV. Trimming pared 4 bases from V and 10 bases from J, leaving 15 bases between. CDR3 nucleotide sequence: TGTGCCAGCAGCTCCTCAGACGGGGGGCCGCAGTATTTT. Translation: CASSSSDGGPQYF.

A word on this clone: Different DNA sequences within this sample yield the same CDR3. This sequence joins TRBV9 and TRBJ2-5; D gene uncertain. V lost 0 bases and J lost 2, with 8 bases in between. CDR1 is SGDLS, CDR2 YYNGEE, per germline. The CDR3 is 14 residues long. For the CDR3, the DNA is TGTGCCAGCAGCGTAGTTCCAGGACAAGAGACCCAGTACTTC. Translated: CASSVVPGQETQYF.

V usage is TRBV5-1 and J usage is TRBJ1-2; 7 nucleotides align to TRBD1. The ends lost 8 bases at V and 2 bases at J; junction bases unmatched: 3. Per the germline V gene, CDR1 is SGHRS and CDR2 is YFSETQ. This CDR3 spans 12 amino acids. CDR3 nucleotide sequence: TGCGCCAGTAAACAGGGGAACTATGGCTACACCTTC. Amino acids: CASKQGNYGYTF.

J is TRBJ1-1 and V is TRBV6-1; possibly TRBD1 for D (6 bases). The V gene lost 0 bases and the J gene lost 1 base, with 12 bases spanning the gap. This CDR3 spans 16 amino acids. Germline V gene lookup returns CDR1 MNHNS and CDR2 SASEGT. The CDR3 here is CASSEAYRVKNTEAFF. Here the CDR3 DNA reads TGTGCCAGCAGTGAAGCCTACAGGGTTAAGAACACTGAAGCTTTCTTT.

The V call is TRBV13, the J call TRBJ2-3, with D hard to call. This CDR3 contains 14 residues. CDR1 is PRHDT and CDR2 is FYEKMQ in the germline V gene (reference sequence). V dropped 2 bases and J dropped 4 bases, with 10 bases sitting between them. CDR3 DNA sequence: TGTGCCAGCAGCTTACGTAGGAAGGCAGATACGCAGTATTTT. Its translation is CASSLRRKADTQYF.

The V call is TRBV2, the J call TRBJ1-1, with TRBD1 identical over 9 bases. The J segment lost 5 bases and the V segment lost 2 bases, leaving 6 bases of the junction unmatched. The germline gives CDR1 SNHLY, CDR2 FYNNEI. This CDR3 is 15 amino acids long. The CDR3 coding sequence is TGTGCCAGCAGTGAACACGGCGGGACAGGGACTGAAGCTTTCTTT. Protein sequence: CASSEHGGTGTEAFF.

The chain is built from TRBV4-1 and TRBJ2-1; perhaps TRBD2 as D (5 bases). Germline CDR1 and CDR2: MGHRA and YSYEKL. V was trimmed by 1 base and J by 8 bases, leaving 18 bases between them. The CDR3 has 16 amino acids. CDR3 residues: CASSQATPKGDDEQFF. CDR3 coding DNA: TGCGCCAGCAGCCAAGCCACCCCAAAGGGAGATGATGAGCAGTTCTTC.

This clone came up once. The genes are TRBV5-1 and TRBJ2-6, with a possible D match to TRBD2 (5 bases). In germline, CDR1 is SGHRS, CDR2 YFSETQ. V was shortened by 7 bases and J by 3 bases, with 8 bases between the two germline ends. This CDR3 region has 13 residues. In DNA, the CDR3 is TGCGCCAGCGGTCGGGATGGGGCCAACGTCCTGACTTTC. As protein: CASGRDGANVLTF.

CDR3 sequence reads: CASTLEAFF. The CDR3 region has the DNA TGTGCCAGCACCCTTGAAGCTTTCTTT. The rearrangement joins TRBV2 to TRBJ1-1; unclear D gene. The germline V gene has CDR1 SNHLY and CDR2 FYNNEI. The CDR3 has 9 amino acids. With 7 bases removed from V and 7 bases from J, the gap between germline ends came to 4 bases.

V gene TRBV5-6 combines with J gene TRBJ1-2; D may be TRBD1 (6 bases). Germline V gene sequence: CDR1 SGHDT, CDR2 YYEEEE. The CDR3 spans 14 residues. Deletions cut 4 bases from V and 0 bases from J, with 10 bases between. The CDR3 nucleotides are TGTGCCAGCAGCATACAGGGATCTAACTATGGCTACACCTTC. The encoded protein is CASSIQGSNYGYTF.

The chain recombines TRBV25-1 with TRBJ2-1, with no clear D. From germline, CDR1 is MGHDK and CDR2 SYGVNS. The CDR3 spans 10 residues. Trimming stripped 4 bases from V and 10 bases from J, with 5 bases between. The CDR3 nucleotides are TGTGCCAGCAGTGGGGTAGAGCAGTTCTTC. Protein: CASSGVEQFF.

This chain uses TRBV27 with TRBJ2-7; D tentatively reads TRBD1 or TRBD2 (5 bases each). The germline V gene encodes CDR1 MNHEY and CDR2 SMNVEV (reference sequence). V lost 4 bases and J 2 bases, leaving 12 bases between the germline ends. This CDR3 is 14 amino acids long. The CDR3 here is CASSSLDRAYEQYF. Written as DNA, the CDR3 is TGTGCCAGCAGTTCACTAGACAGAGCCTACGAGCAGTACTTC.